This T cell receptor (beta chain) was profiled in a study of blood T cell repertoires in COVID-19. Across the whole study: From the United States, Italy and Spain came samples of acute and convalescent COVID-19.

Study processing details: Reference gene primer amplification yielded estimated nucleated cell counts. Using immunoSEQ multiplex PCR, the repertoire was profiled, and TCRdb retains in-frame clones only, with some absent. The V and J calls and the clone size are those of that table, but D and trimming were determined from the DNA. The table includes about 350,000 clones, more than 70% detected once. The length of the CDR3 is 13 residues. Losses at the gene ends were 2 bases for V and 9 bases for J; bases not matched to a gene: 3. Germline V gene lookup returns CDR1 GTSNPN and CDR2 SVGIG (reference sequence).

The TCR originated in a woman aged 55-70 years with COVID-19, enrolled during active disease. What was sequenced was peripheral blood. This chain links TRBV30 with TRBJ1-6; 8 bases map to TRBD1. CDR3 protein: CAWSHRGISPLHF. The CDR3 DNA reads TGTGCCTGGAGTCACAGGGGGATTTCACCCCTCCACTTT.